This T cell receptor (beta chain) derives from a study of cytotoxic CD8 clonotypes in ibrutinib-treated CLL. Assay: immunoSEQ multiplex PCR; the TCRdb copy retains only in-frame clones and omits some. The sample has over 100,000 clones; approximately 83% are singletons. V was pared by 2 bases and J by 7 bases, with 11 bases between. The CDR3 spans 14 residues. Germline lookup yields CDR1 MNHEY and CDR2 SMNVEV (reference sequence). This clone was counted between two and nine times. Sequenced material: PBMCs, taken after 24 months of ibrutinib treatment. J is TRBJ2-2 and V is TRBV27; TRBD1 might be the D (6 bases). The TCR was taken from a human donor with chronic lymphocytic leukemia. CDR3 protein: CASSLKGVFGELFF. The CDR3 DNA reads as TGTGCCAGCAGTTTAAAGGGGGTTTTCGGGGAGCTGTTTTTT.